This record covers a single T cell receptor (beta chain). A TCRbeta library incorporating unique molecular identifiers was prepared. TCRdb processed the PCR reads anew with MiXCR; each CDR3 protein has one entry. The sample records 600,000 to 700,000 distinct CDR3 sequences, approximately 14% being singletons. CDR3 size: 15 residues. V gave up 6 bases and J gave up 8 bases, with 22 bases separating them. The V gene's germline CDR1 is LGHNT and CDR2 FRNRAP. This specimen comes from a study of T-cell reconstitution after alpha-beta-depleted transplantation in children. The sequencing used PBMCs, collected before TCRalphabeta/CD19-depleted stem cell transplant. The V call is TRBV12-5, the J call TRBJ1-1; D possibly corresponds to TRBD1 (5 bases). This TCR derives from a girl aged 2 to 10 with congenital amegakaryocytic thrombocytopenia, due to receive a stem cell transplant. CDR3 region: CASGAPVQGKIEAFF. CDR3 nucleotide sequence: TGTGCTAGTGGGGCCCCCGTCCAGGGAAAAATCGAAGCTTTCTTT.